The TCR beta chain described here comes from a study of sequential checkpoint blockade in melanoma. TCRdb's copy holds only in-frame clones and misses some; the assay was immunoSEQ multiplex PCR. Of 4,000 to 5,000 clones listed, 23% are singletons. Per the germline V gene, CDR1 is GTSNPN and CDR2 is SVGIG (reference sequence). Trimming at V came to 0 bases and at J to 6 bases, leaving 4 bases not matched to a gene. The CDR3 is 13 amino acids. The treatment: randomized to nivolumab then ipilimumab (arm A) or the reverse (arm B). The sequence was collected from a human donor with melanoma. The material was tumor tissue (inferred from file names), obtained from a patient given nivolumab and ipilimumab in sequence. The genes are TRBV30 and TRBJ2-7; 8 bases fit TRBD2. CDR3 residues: CAWSVGSGIEQYF. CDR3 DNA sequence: TGTGCCTGGAGTGTTGGTAGCGGGATCGAGCAGTACTTC.